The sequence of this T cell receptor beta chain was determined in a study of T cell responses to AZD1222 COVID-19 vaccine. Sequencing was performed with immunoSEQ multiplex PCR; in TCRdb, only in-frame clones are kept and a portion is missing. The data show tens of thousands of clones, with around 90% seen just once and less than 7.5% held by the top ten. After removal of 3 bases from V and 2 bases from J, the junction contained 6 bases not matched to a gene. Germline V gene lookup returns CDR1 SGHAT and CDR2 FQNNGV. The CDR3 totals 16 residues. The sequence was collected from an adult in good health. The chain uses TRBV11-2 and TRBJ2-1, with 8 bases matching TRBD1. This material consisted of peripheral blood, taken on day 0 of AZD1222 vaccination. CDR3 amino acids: CASSFSSGGPYNEQFF. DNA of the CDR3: TGTGCCAGCAGCTTCTCGTCAGGGGGCCCCTACAATGAGCAGTTCTTC.